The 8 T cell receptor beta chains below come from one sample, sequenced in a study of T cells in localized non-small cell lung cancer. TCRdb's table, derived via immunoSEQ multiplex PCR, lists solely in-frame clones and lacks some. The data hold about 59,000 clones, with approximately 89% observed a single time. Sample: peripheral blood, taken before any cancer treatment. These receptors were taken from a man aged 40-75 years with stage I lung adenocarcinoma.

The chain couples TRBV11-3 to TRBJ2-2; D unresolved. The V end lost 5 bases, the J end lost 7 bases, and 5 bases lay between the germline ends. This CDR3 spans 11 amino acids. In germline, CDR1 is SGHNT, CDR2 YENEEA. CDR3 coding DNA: TGTGCCAGCAGCGGGTACGGGGAGCTGTTTTTT. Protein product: CASSGYGELFF. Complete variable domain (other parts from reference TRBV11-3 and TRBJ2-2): EAGVVQSPRYKIIEKKQPVAFWCNPISGHNTLYWYLQNLGQGPELLIRYENEEAVDDSQLPKDRFSAERLKGVDSTLKIQPAELGDSAVYLCASSGYGELFFGEGSRLTVL.

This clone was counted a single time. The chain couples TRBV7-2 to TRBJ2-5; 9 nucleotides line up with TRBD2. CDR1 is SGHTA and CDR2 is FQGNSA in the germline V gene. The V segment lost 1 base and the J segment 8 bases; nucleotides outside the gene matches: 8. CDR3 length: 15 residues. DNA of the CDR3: TGTGCCAGCAGCTTAGATTTGGAGCGGGAGGATACCCAGTACTTC. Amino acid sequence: CASSLDLEREDTQYF.

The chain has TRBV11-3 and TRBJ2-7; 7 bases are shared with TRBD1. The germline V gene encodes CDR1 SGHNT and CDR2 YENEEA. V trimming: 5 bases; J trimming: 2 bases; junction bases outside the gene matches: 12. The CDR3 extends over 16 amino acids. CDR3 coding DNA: TGTGCCAGCAGCCTCCCCCGGGACAGATTTACCTACGAGCAGTACTTC. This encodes CASSLPRDRFTYEQYF.

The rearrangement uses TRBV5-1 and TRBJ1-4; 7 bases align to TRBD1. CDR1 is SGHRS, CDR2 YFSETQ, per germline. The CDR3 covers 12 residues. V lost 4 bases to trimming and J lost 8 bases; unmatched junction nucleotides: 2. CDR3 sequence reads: CASSTDREKLFF. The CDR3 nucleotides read TGCGCCAGCAGCACGGACAGGGAAAAACTGTTTTTT.

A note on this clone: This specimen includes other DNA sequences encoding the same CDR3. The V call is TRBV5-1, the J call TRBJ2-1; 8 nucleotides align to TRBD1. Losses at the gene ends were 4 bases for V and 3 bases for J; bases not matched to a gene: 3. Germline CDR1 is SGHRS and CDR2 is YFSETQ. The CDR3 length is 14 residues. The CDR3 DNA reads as TGCGCCAGCAGCCAGGGACAGGACTACAATGAGCAGTTCTTC. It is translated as CASSQGQDYNEQFF.

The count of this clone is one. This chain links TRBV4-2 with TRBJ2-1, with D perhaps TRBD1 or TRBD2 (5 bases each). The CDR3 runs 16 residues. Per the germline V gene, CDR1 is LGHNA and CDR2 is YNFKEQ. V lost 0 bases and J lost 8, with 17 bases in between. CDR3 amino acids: CASSQDAVGVEDEQFF. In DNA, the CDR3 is TGTGCCAGCAGCCAAGATGCCGTGGGGGTTGAGGATGAGCAGTTCTTC.

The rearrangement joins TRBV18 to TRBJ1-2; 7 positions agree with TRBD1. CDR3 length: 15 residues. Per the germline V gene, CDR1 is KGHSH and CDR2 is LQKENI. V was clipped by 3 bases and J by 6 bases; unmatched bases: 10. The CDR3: CASSPAGQPMDGYTF. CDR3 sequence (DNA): TGTGCCAGCTCACCGGCGGGACAGCCGATGGATGGCTACACCTTC.

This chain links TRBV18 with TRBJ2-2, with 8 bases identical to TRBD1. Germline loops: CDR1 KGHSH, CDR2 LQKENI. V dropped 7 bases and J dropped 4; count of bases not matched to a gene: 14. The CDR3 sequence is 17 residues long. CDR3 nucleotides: TGTGCCAGCTTACAACCCCCGACAGGGGTCCTCACCGGGGAGCTGTTTTTT. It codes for CASLQPPTGVLTGELFF.